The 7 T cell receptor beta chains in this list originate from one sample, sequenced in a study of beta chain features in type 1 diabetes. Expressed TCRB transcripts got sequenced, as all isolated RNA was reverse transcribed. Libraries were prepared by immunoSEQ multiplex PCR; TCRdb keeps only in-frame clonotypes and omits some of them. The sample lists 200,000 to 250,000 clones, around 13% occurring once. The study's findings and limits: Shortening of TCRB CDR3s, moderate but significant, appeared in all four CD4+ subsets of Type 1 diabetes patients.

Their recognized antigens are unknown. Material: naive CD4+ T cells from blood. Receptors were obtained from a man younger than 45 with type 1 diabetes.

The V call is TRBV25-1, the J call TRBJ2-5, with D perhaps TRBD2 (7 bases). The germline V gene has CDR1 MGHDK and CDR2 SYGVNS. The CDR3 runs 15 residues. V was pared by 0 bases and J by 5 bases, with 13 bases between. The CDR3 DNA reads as TGTGCCAGCAGTGAATATAGGGGGGGAGGTGAGACCCAGTACTTC. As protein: CASSEYRGGGETQYF.

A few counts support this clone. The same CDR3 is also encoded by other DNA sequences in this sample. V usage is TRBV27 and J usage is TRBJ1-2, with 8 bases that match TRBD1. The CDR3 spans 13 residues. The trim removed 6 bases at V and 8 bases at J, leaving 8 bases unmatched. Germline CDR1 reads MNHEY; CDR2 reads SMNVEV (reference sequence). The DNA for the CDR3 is TGTGCCAGCAGCTCGGACAGGGTAGGGGGCTACACCTTC. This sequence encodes CASSSDRVGGYTF.

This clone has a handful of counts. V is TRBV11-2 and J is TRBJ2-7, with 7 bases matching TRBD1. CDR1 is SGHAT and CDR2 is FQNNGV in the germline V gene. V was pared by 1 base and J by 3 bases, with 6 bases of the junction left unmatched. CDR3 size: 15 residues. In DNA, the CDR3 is TGTGCCAGCAGCTTAGGGTGGGACAGCCTCTACGAGCAGTACTTC. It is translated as CASSLGWDSLYEQYF.

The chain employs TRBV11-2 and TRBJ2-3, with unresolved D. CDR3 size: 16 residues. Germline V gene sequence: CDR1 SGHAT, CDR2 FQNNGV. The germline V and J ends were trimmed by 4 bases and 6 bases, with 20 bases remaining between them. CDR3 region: CASSSIRSGTADTQYF. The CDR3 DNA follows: TGTGCCAGCAGCTCAATCCGGTCCGGTACCGCGGATACGCAGTATTTT.

DNA of the CDR3: TGTGCCAGCAGTGCCTCCTCTGGGGCCAACGTCCTGACTTTC. Translation: CASSASSGANVLTF. This chain joins TRBV25-1 and TRBJ2-6; the D is unclear. Trimming removed 4 bases from V and 0 bases from J, with 4 bases in between. The V gene's germline CDR1 is MGHDK and CDR2 SYGVNS. The CDR3 is 14 amino acids.

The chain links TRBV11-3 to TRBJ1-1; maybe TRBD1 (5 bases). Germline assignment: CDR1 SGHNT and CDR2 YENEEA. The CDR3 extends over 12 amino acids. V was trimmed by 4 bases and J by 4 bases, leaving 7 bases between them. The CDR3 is CASSSDTTEAFF. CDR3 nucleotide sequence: TGTGCCAGCAGCTCGGACACCACTGAAGCTTTCTTT. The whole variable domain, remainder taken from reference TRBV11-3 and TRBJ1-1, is EAGVVQSPRYKIIEKKQPVAFWCNPISGHNTLYWYLQNLGQGPELLIRYENEEAVDDSQLPKDRFSAERLKGVDSTLKIQPAELGDSAVYLCASSSDTTEAFFGQGTRLTVV.

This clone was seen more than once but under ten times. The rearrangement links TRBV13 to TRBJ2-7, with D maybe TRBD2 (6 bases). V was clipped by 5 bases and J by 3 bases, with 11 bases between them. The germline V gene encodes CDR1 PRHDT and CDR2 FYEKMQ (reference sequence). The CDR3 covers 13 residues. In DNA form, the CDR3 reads TGTGCCAGCAGCCGGGACTCAATCTACGAGCAGTACTTC. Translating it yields CASSRDSIYEQYF.